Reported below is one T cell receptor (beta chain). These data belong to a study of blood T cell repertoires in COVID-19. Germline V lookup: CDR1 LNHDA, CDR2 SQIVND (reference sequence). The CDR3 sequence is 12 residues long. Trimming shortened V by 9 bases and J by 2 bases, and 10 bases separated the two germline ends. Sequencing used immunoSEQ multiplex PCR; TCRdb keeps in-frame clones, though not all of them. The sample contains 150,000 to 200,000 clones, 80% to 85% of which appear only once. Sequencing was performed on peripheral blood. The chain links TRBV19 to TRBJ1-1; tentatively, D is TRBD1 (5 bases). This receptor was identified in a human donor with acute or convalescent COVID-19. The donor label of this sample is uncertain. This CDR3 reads CASSQGNTEAFF. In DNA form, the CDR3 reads TGTGCCAGCAGTCAGGGTAACACTGAAGCTTTCTTT. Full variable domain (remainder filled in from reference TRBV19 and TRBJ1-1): DGGITQSPKYLFRKEGQNVTLSCEQNLNHDAMYWYRQDPGQGLRLIYYSQIVNDFQKGDIAEGYSVSREKKESFPLTVTSAQKNPTAFYLCASSQGNTEAFFGQGTRLTVV.